The rows below give T cell receptor beta chains drawn from one sample of a study of cytomegalovirus exposure and HLA in healthy donors. The assay was immunoSEQ multiplex PCR, and TCRdb's table has in-frame clones only and misses some. The sample has 150,000 to 200,000 clones; around four fifths are singletons. Source material: PBMCs. Source of these receptors: a woman aged 18-29 years in good health and CMV-seronegative. The CDR3 runs from the conserved cysteine through the conserved F or W. A D gene is named only where the DNA matches it firmly. A clone size is listed for some rows: how often the clone was seen (once, few, many), or a class if it is expanded.

TRBJ1-1	few	TRBV10-3	.	12	TGTGCCAGCAGTGAATACAGAGATGAAGCTTTCTTT	CASSEYRDEAFF
TRBJ1-5	.	TRBV6-1	.	15	TGTGCCAGCATACCCAGGGAGGTGGGCAATCAGCCCCAGCATTTT	CASIPREVGNQPQHF
TRBJ2-3	.	TRBV7-6	.	14	TGTGCCAGCAGCTTAGGACACAACACAGATACGCAGTATTTT	CASSLGHNTDTQYF
TRBJ1-2	.	TRBV28	TRBD1	12	TGTGCCAGCAGTTTTACAGGGGGCGGCTACACCTTC	CASSFTGGGYTF
TRBJ2-1	few	TRBV27	.	15	TGTGCCACTAAGTTGGGGCAGAGCTCCTACAATGAGCAGTTCTTC	CATKLGQSSYNEQFF
TRBJ1-1	.	TRBV7-3	TRBD1	16	TGTGCCAGCAGCTCCTCGCCATACAGGGGTGGCGCTGAAGCTTTCTTT	CASSSSPYRGGAEAFF
TRBJ2-7	.	TRBV5-8	TRBD1	15	TGTGCCAGCAGCTCCCGGGACAGGGTTTCCTACGAGCAGTACTTC	CASSSRDRVSYEQYF
TRBJ1-2	.	TRBV20-1	.	11	TGCAGTGCTAGAGAAGGGGTGGGCTACACCTTC	CSAREGVGYTF
TRBJ1-4	few	TRBV27	TRBD1	15	TGTGCCAGCAGTCTACAGGGGGCTGCTAATGAAAAACTGTTTTTT	CASSLQGAANEKLFF
TRBJ2-1	.	TRBV5-1	TRBD2	16	TGCGCCAGCAGCGAGGGGGGGACTAGCGGGACCTATGAGCAGTTCTTC	CASSEGGTSGTYEQFF
TRBJ2-7	.	TRBV19	.	13	TGTGCCAGTAGTATGCGGGTTCGCTACGAGCAGTACTTC	CASSMRVRYEQYF
TRBJ2-7	.	TRBV7-8	TRBD1	18	TGTGCCAGCAGCTCGCGCCGATCCCGGGACAGGGTTGCCTACGAGCAGTACTTC	CASSSRRSRDRVAYEQYF
TRBJ2-7	once	TRBV7-9	TRBD1	18	TGTTCCAGCAGCCCTCGTCCCGGGACAGGGCGCGAGACCTACGAGCAGTACTTC	CSSSPRPGTGRETYEQYF
TRBJ2-7	.	TRBV7-9	TRBD2	14	TGTTCCAGCAGCTTACCGCGGGAGTGGTACGAGCAGTACTTC	CSSSLPREWYEQYF
TRBJ2-2	.	TRBV28	TRBD2	15	TGTGCCAGCAGTTCCAGGGAGGGCTCCACCGGGGAGCTGTTTTTT	CASSSREGSTGELFF
TRBJ2-1	.	TRBV6-6	TRBD2	15	TGTGCCAGCAGTTACTCGGGGACTAGGAACTATGAGCAGTTCTTC	CASSYSGTRNYEQFF
TRBJ2-7	.	TRBV5-4	.	13	TGTGCCAGCAGCCCCCCGAGCTCCTACGAGCAGTACTTC	CASSPPSSYEQYF
TRBJ2-7	.	TRBV2	TRBD2	14	TGTGCCAGCAGTTTGCGGCGGGAGGTTGCCGAGCAGTACTTC	CASSLRREVAEQYF
TRBJ2-4	.	TRBV7-8	.	17	TGTGCCAGCAGCTTAGCGGGTAGGGGCTTAGCCAAAAACATTCAGTACTTC	CASSLAGRGLAKNIQYF
TRBJ2-5	few	TRBV7-8	TRBD1	13	TGTGCCAGCACCAGGGACAGGGGGGAGACCCAGTACTTC	CASTRDRGETQYF
TRBJ2-5	.	TRBV18	.	13	TGTGCCAGCTCACCCGGGAACCAAGAGACCCAGTACTTC	CASSPGNQETQYF
TRBJ2-2	.	TRBV30	.	13	TGTGCCTGGAAATTCACGGAGGCCGGGGAGCTGTTTTTT	CAWKFTEAGELFF
TRBJ1-2	.	TRBV19	.	13	TGTGCCAGTAGCCTCGGGTTGGGCTATGGCTACACCTTC	CASSLGLGYGYTF
TRBJ1-3	.	TRBV4-1	.	16	TGCGCCAGCAGCCAAGATAACAGCCACTCTGGAAACACCATATATTTT	CASSQDNSHSGNTIYF
TRBJ1-5	.	TRBV19	TRBD1	14	TGTGCCAGTGACGACAGGGGCGTAAATCAGCCCCAGCATTTT	CASDDRGVNQPQHF
TRBJ1-2	.	TRBV2	.	13	TGTGCCAGCAACGAGGACAATAACTATGGCTACACCTTC	CASNEDNNYGYTF
TRBJ2-2	.	TRBV30	.	16	TGTGCCTGGAGTCCTACCGGGATCAAATTCACCGGGGAGCTGTTTTTT	CAWSPTGIKFTGELFF
TRBJ2-2	.	TRBV19	.	15	TGTGCCAGTAGTCTCGCTGGGCAGAACACCGGGGAGCTGTTTTTT	CASSLAGQNTGELFF
TRBJ2-7	.	TRBV9	TRBD2	16	TGTGCCAGCAGCGCCGGACTAGCGGGGGGGTTCTACGAGCAGTACTTC	CASSAGLAGGFYEQYF
TRBJ1-4	.	TRBV15	TRBD1	16	TGTGCCACCAGCAGATCACCGGGACAGGGCTATGAAAAACTGTTTTTT	CATSRSPGQGYEKLFF
TRBJ1-1	few	TRBV28	TRBD1	16	TGTGCCAGCAGTTTTCTCCGGGGGCGACAGGGAAGGGGGGCTTTCTTT	CASSFLRGRQGRGAFF
TRBJ2-3	.	TRBV7-9	TRBD2	16	TGTGCCAGCAGCTCCCAGCGTAGCGGGAGACCAGATACGCAGTATTTT	CASSSQRSGRPDTQYF
TRBJ2-5	.	TRBV5-5	.	13	TGTGCCAGCAGCTTGGTGCGGAGGGAGACCCAGTACTTC	CASSLVRRETQYF
TRBJ2-7	.	TRBV11-2	.	13	TGTGCCAGCAGCTTACCCGGGGTCTACGAGCAGTACTTC	CASSLPGVYEQYF
TRBJ1-1	.	TRBV9	.	14	TGTGCCAGCAGCGCGGGACACGCGAACACTGAAGCTTTCTTT	CASSAGHANTEAFF
TRBJ1-1	.	TRBV11-2	.	11	TGTGCCAGCAGCTCTCTCGCTGAAGCTTTCTTT	CASSSLAEAFF
TRBJ2-7	.	TRBV19	.	16	TGTGCCAGTAGTATAGGGGGCGGGCGAGGGGGCTACGAGCAGTACTTC	CASSIGGGRGGYEQYF
TRBJ2-3	.	TRBV28	.	16	TGTGCCAGCAGTTTCTCCGGAACAGGGATTTCAGATACGCAGTATTTT	CASSFSGTGISDTQYF
TRBJ2-1	few	TRBV7-8	TRBD2	16	TGTGCCAGCAGCTCCCCGTGGACTAGCGGGAGTACTAAGCAGTTCTTC	CASSSPWTSGSTKQFF
TRBJ2-5	once	TRBV5-4	.	14	TGTGCCAGCAGCCAGTACGGGGGCCAAGAGACCCAGTACTTC	CASSQYGGQETQYF
TRBJ1-1	.	TRBV5-1	TRBD1	14	TGCGCCAGCAGCTTGAGCTCAGGGGGCTCTGAAGCTTTCTTT	CASSLSSGGSEAFF
TRBJ1-1	.	TRBV28	TRBD1	14	TGTGCCAGCAGTTCAGGGGGATCGGGCACTGAAGCTTTCTTT	CASSSGGSGTEAFF
TRBJ1-2	.	TRBV6-6	.	14	TGTGCCAGCAGTTACACCCCAGGGTCCTATGGCTACACCTTC	CASSYTPGSYGYTF
TRBJ1-2	.	TRBV5-6	.	15	TGTGCCAGCAGCCGCACAGGGTTGGCTAACTATGGCTACACCTTC	CASSRTGLANYGYTF
TRBJ2-1	.	TRBV5-1	.	14	TGCGCCAGCAGCCTTGACCCCGGGGGAAATGAGCAGTTCTTC	CASSLDPGGNEQFF
TRBJ1-2	.	TRBV7-9	TRBD1	14	TGTGCCAGCAGCGGCGGGACAGGGTGGTATGGCTACACCTTC	CASSGGTGWYGYTF
TRBJ2-7	.	TRBV10-2	TRBD1	13	TGCGCCACCTCCACAGGGGGTATTTACGAGCAGTACTTC	CATSTGGIYEQYF
TRBJ2-1	once	TRBV5-1	.	21	TGCGCCAGCAGCCCTGGTCCCCTAGCGTCACCGTCCATCTCCCCCTACAATGAGCAGTTCTTC	CASSPGPLASPSISPYNEQFF
TRBJ2-1	.	TRBV7-7	TRBD2	13	TGTGCCAGCAGCTTAGATCCGGGGGGAGAGCAGTTCTTC	CASSLDPGGEQFF
TRBJ1-5	.	TRBV2	TRBD1	14	TGTGCCAGCAGCGGGGACAGGGGGCTTCAGCCCCAGCATTTT	CASSGDRGLQPQHF
TRBJ2-2	.	TRBV30	.	14	TGTGCCGGGAGATTGGCCTCGAACACCGGGGAGCTGTTTTTT	CAGRLASNTGELFF
TRBJ2-3	.	TRBV13	.	15	TGTGCCAGCAGCTTACGGGACTTGGACACAGATACGCAGTATTTT	CASSLRDLDTDTQYF
TRBJ1-3	.	TRBV9	TRBD1	16	TGTGCCAGCAGCTCACAGGACAGGAGCTCTGGAAACACCATATATTTT	CASSSQDRSSGNTIYF
TRBJ1-2	.	TRBV5-1	.	16	TGCACCAGCAGCTTGTCGTCCCCTACTGCTAACTATGGCTACACCTTC	CTSSLSSPTANYGYTF
TRBJ2-1	.	TRBV29-1	.	13	TGCAGCGTTGGCACTAGCAACCACAATGAGCAGTTCTTC	CSVGTSNHNEQFF
TRBJ1-1	.	TRBV18	TRBD1	13	TGTGCCAGTTCACGACCGGGACAGTCAGAAGCTTTCTTT	CASSRPGQSEAFF